These 32 T cell receptor beta chains were all obtained from the same sample, sequenced in a study of regulatory T cells in long-lasting Graves disease. Both iRepertoire HTBI primers and Arm-PCR of CDR3 regions were used to build the TCR beta libraries. One entry per CDR3 protein, called by TCRdb with MiXCR from the multiplex PCR reads. The profile shows hundreds of thousands of distinct CDR3 sequences, around 32% of them singletons. Time point reported: persistent/refractory GD, antithyroid drugs over 5 years with positive TRAb. PBMC-derived RNA was used for the TCR library. Here the sequenced sample was peripheral blood mononuclear cells (PBMCs), taken when the disease was refractory, from a patient treated with antithyroid drugs. Receptors were obtained from a female donor with Graves disease.

This clonotype came up once. A much larger clone lies a single base off, so this may be a read error. The chain has TRBV6-2 or TRBV6-3 and TRBJ2-5; D is perhaps TRBD2 (6 bases). Trimming removed 2 bases from V and 4 bases from J, with 8 bases in between. The CDR3 spans 13 residues. Germline CDR1 and CDR2: MNHEY and SVGEGT. CDR3 nucleotide sequence: TGTGCCAGCAGTTACCCAGCGGGAGAGACCCAGTACTTC. Protein product: CASSYPAGETQYF.

This sequence joins TRBV30 and TRBJ1-2; no firm D call. Germline CDR1 reads GTSNPN; CDR2 reads SVGIG (reference sequence). V lost 2 bases to trimming and J lost 4 bases, with 11 bases between them. This CDR3 region has 13 residues. The CDR3: CAWSRTLGYGYTF. In DNA, the CDR3 is TGTGCCTGGAGTCGGACCCTTGGCTATGGCTACACCTTC.

This clonotype was counted at least ten times. This chain uses TRBV2 with TRBJ2-7; the match to TRBD1 covers 9 bases. The CDR3 extends over 14 amino acids. The V and J ends lost 8 bases and 7 bases, in that order; junction bases with no gene match: 12. The germline V gene has CDR1 SNHLY and CDR2 FYNNEI. The CDR3, as DNA: TGTGCCAGCCACTCAGATGGACAGGGGTGGGAGCAGTACTTC. Protein sequence: CASHSDGQGWEQYF. Full variable domain (outside the CDR3, taken from reference TRBV2 and TRBJ2-7): EPEVTQTPSHQVTQMGQEVILRCVPISNHLYFYWYRQILGQKVEFLVSFYNNEISEKSEIFDDQFSVERPDGSNFTLKIRSTKLEDSAMYFCASHSDGQGWEQYFGPGTRLTVT.

The rearrangement links TRBV2 to TRBJ2-7; D is unclear. The CDR3 extends over 13 amino acids. Trimming pared 6 bases from V and 5 bases from J, leaving 14 bases between. CDR1 and CDR2 (germline): SNHLY, FYNNEI. The CDR3 bases are TGTGCCAGCAGCCGGGCTCTTAGAGACGAGCAGTACTTC. It is translated as CASSRALRDEQYF.

This clonotype was seen only a few times. This sequence joins TRBV13 and TRBJ2-7; D not resolved. Germline V CDR1 and CDR2: PRHDT, FYEKMQ (reference sequence). This CDR3 region has 13 residues. V dropped 5 bases and J dropped 3 bases, with 11 bases sitting between them. The CDR3 DNA reads as TGTGCCAGCAGCCTCGGACGGATCTACGAGCAGTACTTC. Residues: CASSLGRIYEQYF.

This clonotype was detected only once. One end of the junction does not line up with germline, which may come from a read error. The V gene is TRBV9, the J gene TRBJ1-1; 9 nucleotides match TRBD1. Germline V gene sequence: CDR1 SGDLS, CDR2 YYNGEE. The CDR3 contains 13 residues. CDR3 in amino acids: CASSYRQGDEAFF. CDR3 in DNA: TGTGCCAGCAGCTACCGACAGGGGGATGAAGCGTTCTTT.

J is TRBJ2-7 and V is TRBV10-3; 8 bases are shared with TRBD1. The CDR3 contains 14 residues. J lost 4 bases, V lost 9 bases, and 11 bases had no gene match. Looked up from germline, CDR1 is ENHRY and CDR2 is SYGVKD. CDR3 sequence reads: CAMKPAGGGYEQYF. The CDR3 nucleotides read TGTGCCATGAAGCCTGCAGGGGGCGGGTACGAGCAGTACTTC.

This chain uses TRBV3-1 with TRBJ2-7; 14 bases line up with TRBD2. V lost 2 bases and J lost 2; bases outside the gene matches: 8. Per the germline V gene, CDR1 is LGHDT and CDR2 is YNNKEL (reference sequence). This CDR3 has 18 residues. This CDR3 is CASSQWTGGLAGAYEQYF. CDR3 nucleotides: TGTGCCAGCAGCCAATGGACTGGGGGACTAGCGGGAGCCTACGAGCAGTACTTC.

The rearrangement links TRBV29-1 to TRBJ2-2, with D perhaps TRBD1 (6 bases). CDR1 is SQVTM and CDR2 is ANQGSEA in the germline V gene. The CDR3 runs to 16 residues. Trimming pared 0 bases from V and 4 bases from J, leaving 15 bases between. CDR3: CSVEEGHPTLTGELFF. The CDR3 coding sequence is TGCAGCGTTGAAGAGGGACATCCTACTCTCACCGGGGAGCTGTTTTTT.

This clonotype was picked up a small number of times. The chain employs TRBV7-6 and TRBJ1-1, with D maybe TRBD1 (5 bases). Trimming shortened V by 0 bases and J by 1 base, and 15 bases separated the two germline ends. Germline loops: CDR1 SGHVS, CDR2 FNYEAQ. The CDR3 is 17 amino acids. The CDR3 region is CASSLALRGRKNTEAFF. For the CDR3, the DNA is TGTGCCAGCAGCTTAGCGCTAAGGGGACGGAAGAACACTGAAGCTTTCTTT.

J is TRBJ1-1 and V is TRBV5-6; no clear D gene. The CDR3 is 13 amino acids. The germline V gene encodes CDR1 SGHDT and CDR2 YYEEEE. V was cut by 4 bases and J by 5 bases, with 12 bases left in between. The CDR3 DNA reads as TGTGCCAGCAGCACCTGGACCGAGACTGAAGCTTTCTTT. Translation: CASSTWTETEAFF.

This clonotype was recorded a few times. A much larger clone is a single base away; this may be a read error. J is TRBJ1-2 and V is TRBV12-3 or TRBV12-4, with TRBD1 matching over 7 bases. With V trimmed by 7 bases and J by 2 bases, 4 bases remained unmatched. This CDR3 contains 13 residues. Here the CDR3 DNA reads TGTGCCAGCAACCCGGGACAGAACTATGGCTACACCTTC. Translating it yields CASNPGQNYGYTF.

The chain joins TRBV12-3 or TRBV12-4 to TRBJ1-3, with 7 bases lining up with TRBD1. The trim removed 3 bases at V and 2 bases at J, leaving 4 bases unmatched. This CDR3 comprises 15 residues. CDR3: CASSFVDRPGNTIYF. The CDR3 DNA reads as TGTGCCAGCAGTTTTGTGGACAGGCCTGGAAACACCATATATTTT.

The sample holds many counts of this clonotype. This chain joins TRBV2 and TRBJ2-5; TRBD2 matches 7 bases. Trimming took 6 bases from V and 5 from J; bases not matched to a gene: 12. The germline gives CDR1 SNHLY, CDR2 FYNNEI. The CDR3 covers 15 residues. CDR3 nucleotides: TGTGCCAGCAGCCCGAGCGCGGGGGAGGACGAGACCCAGTACTTC. This codes for CASSPSAGEDETQYF. Combining the CDR3 with reference TRBV2 and TRBJ2-5 gives the whole variable domain EPEVTQTPSHQVTQMGQEVILRCVPISNHLYFYWYRQILGQKVEFLVSFYNNEISEKSEIFDDQFSVERPDGSNFTLKIRSTKLEDSAMYFCASSPSAGEDETQYFGPGTRLLVL.

This clonotype appeared a few times. This chain links TRBV20-1 with TRBJ1-2; TRBD1 agrees at 8 bases. Germline V CDR1 and CDR2: DFQATT, SNEGSKA (reference sequence). This CDR3 spans 15 amino acids. After removal of 0 bases from V and 7 bases from J, the junction contained 10 bases not matched to a gene. The CDR3 region is CSARESGGVSTGYTF. The CDR3 DNA reads as TGCAGTGCTAGAGAGTCAGGGGGCGTATCGACTGGCTACACCTTC.

The genes are TRBV11-2 and TRBJ2-7, with 8 bases that match TRBD2. Germline assignment: CDR1 SGHAT and CDR2 FQNNGV. The V segment lost 4 bases and the J segment 4 bases; nucleotides outside the gene matches: 9. The CDR3 runs 15 residues. This CDR3 reads CASSSTSGLGYEQYF. CDR3 sequence (DNA): TGTGCCAGCAGCTCCACTAGCGGTCTCGGGTACGAGCAGTACTTC.

This clonotype turned up a few times. The chain links TRBV29-1 to TRBJ1-4, with 7 bases fitting TRBD1. The trim removed 7 bases at V and 5 bases at J, leaving 13 bases unmatched. The CDR3 spans 15 residues. CDR1 is SQVTM and CDR2 is ANQGSEA in the germline V gene. The CDR3 coding sequence is TGCAGCGCTCTGTTTTTGGACAGGCAGAATGAAAAACTGTTTTTT. This gives the protein CSALFLDRQNEKLFF.

Note on this clonotype: A much larger clone sits a single nucleotide away, making a read error possible. V usage is TRBV28 and J usage is TRBJ1-2; maybe TRBD1 (5 bases). The length of the CDR3 is 15 residues. Germline V gene sequence: CDR1 MDHEN, CDR2 SYDVKM. Trimming took off 3 bases at V and 6 bases at J, with 17 bases between the two ends. The chain's CDR3 is CASSFSAGWAHGYTF. The DNA for the CDR3 is TGTGCCAGCAGTTTTTCGGCAGGGTGGGCGCATGGCTACACCTTC.

The CDR3 coding sequence is TGTGCCAGCAGTTTAAGGTCTAGCGGACCCTACGAGCAGTACTTC. It specifies CASSLRSSGPYEQYF. This chain connects TRBV12-3 or TRBV12-4 to TRBJ2-7; TRBD2 matches at 7 bases. The CDR3 is made up of 15 amino acids. V shed 2 bases and J 2 bases; nucleotides not matched to a gene: 6.

This clonotype was counted ten times or more. The V call is TRBV12-3 or TRBV12-4, the J call TRBJ2-3; D uncertain. The CDR3 consists of 12 residues. Trimming cost V 6 bases and J 2 bases, with 6 bases left between them. In DNA form, the CDR3 reads TGTGCCAGCAGACAGTCCACAGATACGCAGTATTTT. This codes for CASRQSTDTQYF.

This clonotype was seen at least ten times. V gene TRBV28 combines with J gene TRBJ1-2, with D perhaps TRBD1 (5 bases). V was shortened by 3 bases and J by 4 bases, with 12 bases between the two germline ends. The CDR3 is made up of 14 amino acids. Looked up from germline, CDR1 is MDHEN and CDR2 is SYDVKM. Here the CDR3 DNA reads TGTGCCAGCAGTTTCAAGGGGCCCCTCTATGGCTACACCTTC. Its translation is CASSFKGPLYGYTF.

The chain uses TRBV30 and TRBJ2-7; possible D gene TRBD1, 6 bases. The V gene lost 3 bases and the J gene lost 5 bases, with 14 bases spanning the gap. The germline CDR1 and CDR2 sequences are GTSNPN and SVGIG (reference sequence). The CDR3 has 13 residues. The CDR3 region is CAWRKTGSDEQYF. DNA for the CDR3: TGTGCCTGGAGAAAAACAGGGTCGGACGAGCAGTACTTC.

This chain links TRBV6-1 with TRBJ1-2, with D possibly TRBD1 on 5 matching bases. The CDR3 length is 14 residues. Germline V lookup: CDR1 MNHNS, CDR2 SASEGT. V shed 6 bases and J shed 4 bases, with 15 bases lying between them. CDR3 sequence: CASRPGGGAYGYTF. DNA for the CDR3: TGTGCCAGCAGGCCCGGAGGTGGGGCCTATGGCTACACCTTC.

The table lists this clonotype with many counts. The chain recombines TRBV2 with TRBJ1-2; unclear D gene. Germline values: CDR1 SNHLY, CDR2 FYNNEI. Trimming shortened V by 5 bases and J by 3 bases, and 13 bases separated the two germline ends. The CDR3 length is 14 residues. The CDR3 DNA sequence: TGTGCCAGCAGTAAAGGGCAGGCTGACTATGGCTACACCTTC. It encodes CASSKGQADYGYTF.

This clonotype came up many times. One junction end disagrees with the germline gene, perhaps due to a read error. The chain joins TRBV5-1 to TRBJ1-1; no definite D call. CDR1 and CDR2 from the germline V gene are SGHRS and YFSETQ. The CDR3 is 13 amino acids. CDR3 coding DNA: TGTGCCAGCAGCGTAGGGAGTAACACTGAAGCTTTCTTT. As protein: CASSVGSNTEAFF.

In this sample, this clonotype turned up many times. This rearrangement joins TRBV28 to TRBJ1-4, with a tentative D call TRBD1 (5 bases). The length of the CDR3 is 15 residues. The germline V and J ends were trimmed by 10 bases and 3 bases, with 18 bases remaining between them. Germline loops: CDR1 MDHEN, CDR2 SYDVKM. The CDR3 spells CATKLNRLSNEKLFF. CDR3 nucleotide sequence: TGTGCCACCAAGCTGAACAGGCTTTCTAATGAAAAACTGTTTTTT.

This clonotype showed up many times. This chain joins TRBV28 and TRBJ2-7; 8 bases fit TRBD1. Germline values: CDR1 MDHEN, CDR2 SYDVKM. V lost 6 bases and J lost 4; bases outside the gene matches: 8. This CDR3 is built from 14 residues. CDR3 nucleotides: TGTGCCAGCAGCTTTCCAGGGGGCCCGTACGAGCAGTACTTC. Translation gives CASSFPGGPYEQYF.

The rearrangement links TRBV11-1 to TRBJ2-7, with 7 nucleotides matching TRBD2. The junction had 23 bases not matched to a gene; V was cut back by 5 bases and J by 7 bases. CDR3 length: 18 amino acids. Germline V gene lookup returns CDR1 SGHAT and CDR2 FQDESV (reference sequence). CDR3 sequence (DNA): TGTGCCAGCAGCGGCGAATTAAGGAATCGACAGACCGGGAGGGAGCAGTACTTC. This gives the protein CASSGELRNRQTGREQYF.

This clonotype was seen a few times. This sequence joins TRBV28 and TRBJ1-5; 10 bases are shared with TRBD1. Trimming at V came to 6 bases and at J to 2 bases, leaving 10 bases not matched to a gene. The germline V gene encodes CDR1 MDHEN and CDR2 SYDVKM. The CDR3 extends over 17 amino acids. The CDR3 sequence is CASRTHAGTGGNQPQHF. CDR3 nucleotides: TGTGCCAGCAGAACCCACGCCGGGACAGGGGGCAATCAGCCCCAGCATTTT.

This clonotype was recorded once. The V and J genes are TRBV10-2 and TRBJ1-5, with D maybe TRBD1 (5 bases). Germline loops: CDR1 WSHSY, CDR2 SAAADI. The CDR3 sequence is 16 residues long. Trimming cost V 3 bases and J 1 base, with 13 bases left between them. DNA for the CDR3: TGCGCCAGCAGTGATTGGGAAGGGGCGAGCAATCAGCCCCAGCATTTT. It codes for CASSDWEGASNQPQHF.

This clonotype was seen repeatedly, ten times or more. V and J are TRBV6-5 and TRBJ1-2; possibly TRBD1 for D (5 bases). V was cut by 4 bases and J by 4 bases, with 10 bases left in between. The CDR3 has 13 residues. The germline V gene has CDR1 MNHEY and CDR2 SVGAGI. The CDR3 DNA follows: TGTGCCAGCAGTTGGGACGGTTTCTATGGCTACACCTTC. This codes for CASSWDGFYGYTF.

This clonotype was observed many times. The rearrangement links TRBV20-1 to TRBJ1-1, with D uncertain. Trimming took off 6 bases at V and 1 base at J, with 9 bases between the two ends. This CDR3 has 12 residues. CDR1 and CDR2 (germline): DFQATT, SNEGSKA (reference sequence). The CDR3 loop reads CSARFGNTEAFF. The CDR3 DNA follows: TGCAGTGCCAGGTTCGGGAACACTGAAGCTTTCTTT.